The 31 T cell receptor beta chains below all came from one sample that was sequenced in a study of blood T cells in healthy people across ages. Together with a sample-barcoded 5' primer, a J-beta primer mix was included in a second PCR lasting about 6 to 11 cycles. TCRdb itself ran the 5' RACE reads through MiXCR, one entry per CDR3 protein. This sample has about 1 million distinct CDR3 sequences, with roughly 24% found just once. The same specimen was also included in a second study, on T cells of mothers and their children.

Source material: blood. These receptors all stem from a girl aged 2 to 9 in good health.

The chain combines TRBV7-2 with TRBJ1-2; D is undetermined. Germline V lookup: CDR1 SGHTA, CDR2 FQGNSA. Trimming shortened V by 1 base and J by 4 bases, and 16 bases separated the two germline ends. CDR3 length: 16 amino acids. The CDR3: CASSLGRTVRSYGYTF. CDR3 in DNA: TGTGCCAGCAGCTTAGGCCGGACCGTAAGATCCTATGGCTACACCTTC.

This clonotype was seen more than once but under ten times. The CDR3 bases are TGTGCCAGCAGTCGGGAGCGGGCCAATGAGCAGTTCTTC. Amino acid sequence: CASSRERANEQFF. The rearrangement uses TRBV7-2 and TRBJ2-1; tentatively, D is TRBD2 (6 bases). The CDR3 has 13 amino acids. Germline V gene sequence: CDR1 SGHTA, CDR2 FQGNSA. V gave up 6 bases and J gave up 6 bases, with 12 bases separating them.

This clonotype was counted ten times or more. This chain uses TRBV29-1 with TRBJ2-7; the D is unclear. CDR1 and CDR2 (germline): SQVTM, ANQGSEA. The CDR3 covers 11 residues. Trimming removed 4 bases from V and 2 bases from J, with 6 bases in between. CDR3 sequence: CSVAVTYEQYF. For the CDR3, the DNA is TGCAGCGTTGCCGTGACCTACGAGCAGTACTTC.

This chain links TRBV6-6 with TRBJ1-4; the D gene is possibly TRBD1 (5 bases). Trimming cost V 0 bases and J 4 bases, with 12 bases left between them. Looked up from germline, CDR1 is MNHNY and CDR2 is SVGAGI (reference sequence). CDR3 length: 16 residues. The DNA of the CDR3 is TGTGCCAGCAGTTACTCGCCCGGGGGTCTTAATGAAAAACTGTTTTTT. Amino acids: CASSYSPGGLNEKLFF.

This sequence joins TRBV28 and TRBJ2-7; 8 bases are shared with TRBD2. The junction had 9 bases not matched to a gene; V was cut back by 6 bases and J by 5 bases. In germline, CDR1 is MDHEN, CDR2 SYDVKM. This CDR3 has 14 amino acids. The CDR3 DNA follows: TGTGCCAGCAGCCCTTGGAGCGGGAGTCACGAGCAGTACTTC. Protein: CASSPWSGSHEQYF.

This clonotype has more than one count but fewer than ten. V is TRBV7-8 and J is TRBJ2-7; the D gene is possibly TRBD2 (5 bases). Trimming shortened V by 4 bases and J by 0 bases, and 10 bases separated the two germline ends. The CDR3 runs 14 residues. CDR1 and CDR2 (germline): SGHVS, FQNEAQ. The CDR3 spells CASSSPRVSYEQYF. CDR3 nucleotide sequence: TGTGCCAGCAGCTCTCCGAGGGTCTCCTACGAGCAGTACTTC.

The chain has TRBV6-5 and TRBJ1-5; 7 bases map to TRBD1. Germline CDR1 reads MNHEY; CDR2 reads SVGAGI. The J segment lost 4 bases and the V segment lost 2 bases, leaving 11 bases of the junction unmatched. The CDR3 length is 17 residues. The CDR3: CASSYSDQGGLNQPQHF. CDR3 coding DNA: TGTGCCAGCAGTTACAGCGACCAGGGGGGGCTTAATCAGCCCCAGCATTTT.

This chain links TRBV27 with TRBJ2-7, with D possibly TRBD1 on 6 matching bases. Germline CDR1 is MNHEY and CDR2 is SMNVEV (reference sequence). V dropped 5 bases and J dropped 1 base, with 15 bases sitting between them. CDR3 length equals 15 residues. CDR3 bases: TGTGCCAGCAGTCCCCGGACAGCTGTTTCCTACGAGCAGTACTTC. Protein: CASSPRTAVSYEQYF.

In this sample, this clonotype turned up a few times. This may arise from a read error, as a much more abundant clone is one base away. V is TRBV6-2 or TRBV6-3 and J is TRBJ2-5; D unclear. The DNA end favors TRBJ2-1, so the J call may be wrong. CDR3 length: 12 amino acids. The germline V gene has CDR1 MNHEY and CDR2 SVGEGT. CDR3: CASSDGDNKQFF. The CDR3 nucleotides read TGTGCCAGCAGTGACGGCGACAATAAGCAGTTCTTC.

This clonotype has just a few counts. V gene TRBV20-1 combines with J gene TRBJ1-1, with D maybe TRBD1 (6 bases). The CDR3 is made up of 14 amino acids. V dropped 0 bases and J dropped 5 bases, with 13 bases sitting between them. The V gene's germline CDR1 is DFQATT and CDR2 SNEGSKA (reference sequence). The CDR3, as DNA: TGCAGTGCTAGAGATCGCGGGGGGCTGACTGAAGCTTTCTTT. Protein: CSARDRGGLTEAFF.

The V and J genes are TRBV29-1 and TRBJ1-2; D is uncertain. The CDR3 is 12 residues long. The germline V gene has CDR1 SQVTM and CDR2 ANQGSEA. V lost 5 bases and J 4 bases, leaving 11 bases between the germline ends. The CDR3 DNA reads TGCAGCGTTCACCGACGGACCTATGGCTACACCTTC. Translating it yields CSVHRRTYGYTF.

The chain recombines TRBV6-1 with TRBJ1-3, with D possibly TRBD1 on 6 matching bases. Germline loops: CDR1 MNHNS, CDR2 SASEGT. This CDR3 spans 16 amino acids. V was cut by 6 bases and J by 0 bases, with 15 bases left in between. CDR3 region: CASSPGHLSSGNTIYF. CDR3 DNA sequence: TGTGCCAGCAGCCCGGGACATCTGAGCTCTGGAAACACCATATATTTT.

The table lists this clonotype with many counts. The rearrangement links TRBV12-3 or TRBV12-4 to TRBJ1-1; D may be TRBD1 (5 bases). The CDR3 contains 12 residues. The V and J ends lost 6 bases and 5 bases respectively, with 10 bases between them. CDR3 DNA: TGTGCCAGCAGCGACAGTGGAACTGAAGCTTTCTTT. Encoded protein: CASSDSGTEAFF.

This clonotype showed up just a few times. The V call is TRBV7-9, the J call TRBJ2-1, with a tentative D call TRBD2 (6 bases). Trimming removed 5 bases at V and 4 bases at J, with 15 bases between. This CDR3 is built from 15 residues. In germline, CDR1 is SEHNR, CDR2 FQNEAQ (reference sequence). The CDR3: CASSPGLSMYNEQFF. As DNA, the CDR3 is TGTGCCAGCAGCCCTGGACTATCTATGTACAATGAGCAGTTCTTC.

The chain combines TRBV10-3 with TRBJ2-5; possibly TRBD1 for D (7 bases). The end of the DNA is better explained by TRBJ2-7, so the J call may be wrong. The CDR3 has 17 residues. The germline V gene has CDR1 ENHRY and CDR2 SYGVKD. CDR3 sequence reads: CAISDLTGLRGSYEQYF. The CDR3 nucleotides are TGTGCCATCAGTGACTTGACGGGACTCAGGGGGTCCTACGAGCAGTACTTC.

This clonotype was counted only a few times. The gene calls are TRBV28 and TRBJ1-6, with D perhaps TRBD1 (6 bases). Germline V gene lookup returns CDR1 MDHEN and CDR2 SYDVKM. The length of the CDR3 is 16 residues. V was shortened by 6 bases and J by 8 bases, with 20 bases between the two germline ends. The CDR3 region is CASRSSTGQSYSPLHF. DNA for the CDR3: TGTGCCAGCAGGAGTAGTACCGGACAGTCTTATTCACCCCTCCACTTT.

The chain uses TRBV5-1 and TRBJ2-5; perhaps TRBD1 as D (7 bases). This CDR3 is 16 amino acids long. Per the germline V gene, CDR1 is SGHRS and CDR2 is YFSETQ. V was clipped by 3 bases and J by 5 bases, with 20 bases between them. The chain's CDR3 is CASSSWPGGNSETQYF. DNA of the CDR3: TGCGCCAGCAGCTCCTGGCCAGGGGGGAATTCGGAGACCCAGTACTTC.

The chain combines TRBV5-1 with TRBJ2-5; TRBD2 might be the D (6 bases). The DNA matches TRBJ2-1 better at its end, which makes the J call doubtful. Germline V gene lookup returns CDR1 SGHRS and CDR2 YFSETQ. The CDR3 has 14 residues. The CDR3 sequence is CASSKTGTPYEQFF. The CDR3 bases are TGCGCCAGCAGCAAAACCGGGACTCCGTATGAGCAGTTCTTC.

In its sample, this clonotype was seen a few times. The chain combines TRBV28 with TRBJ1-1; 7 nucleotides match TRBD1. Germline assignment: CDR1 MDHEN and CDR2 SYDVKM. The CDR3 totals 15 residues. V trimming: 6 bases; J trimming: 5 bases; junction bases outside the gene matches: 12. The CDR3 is CASSPGGGHSTEAFF. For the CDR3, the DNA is TGTGCCAGCAGCCCCGGAGGGGGCCACTCTACTGAAGCTTTCTTT.

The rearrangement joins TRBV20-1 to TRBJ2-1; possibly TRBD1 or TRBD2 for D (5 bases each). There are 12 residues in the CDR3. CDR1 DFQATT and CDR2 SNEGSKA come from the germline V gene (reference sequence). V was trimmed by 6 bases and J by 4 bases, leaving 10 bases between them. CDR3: CSAPGPYNEQFF. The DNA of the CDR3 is TGCAGTGCCCCGGGGCCTTACAATGAGCAGTTCTTC.

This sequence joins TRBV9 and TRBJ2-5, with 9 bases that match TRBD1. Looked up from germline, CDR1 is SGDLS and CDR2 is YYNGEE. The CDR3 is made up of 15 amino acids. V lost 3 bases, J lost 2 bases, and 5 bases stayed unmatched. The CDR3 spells CASSGRQGGQETQYF. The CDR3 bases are TGTGCCAGCAGCGGGAGACAGGGGGGGCAAGAGACCCAGTACTTC.

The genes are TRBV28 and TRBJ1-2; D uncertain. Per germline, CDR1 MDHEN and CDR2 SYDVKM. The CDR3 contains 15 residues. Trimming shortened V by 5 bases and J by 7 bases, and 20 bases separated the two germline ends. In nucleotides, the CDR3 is TGTGCCAGCAGTGAACCGGCGGCCCTTAGTGGTGGCTACACCTTC. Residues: CASSEPAALSGGYTF.

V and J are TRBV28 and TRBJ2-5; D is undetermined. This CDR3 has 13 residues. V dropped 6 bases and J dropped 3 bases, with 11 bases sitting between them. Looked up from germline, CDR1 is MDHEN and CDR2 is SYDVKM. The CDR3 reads CASRCMWEETQYF. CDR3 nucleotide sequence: TGTGCCAGCAGGTGTATGTGGGAAGAGACCCAGTACTTC.

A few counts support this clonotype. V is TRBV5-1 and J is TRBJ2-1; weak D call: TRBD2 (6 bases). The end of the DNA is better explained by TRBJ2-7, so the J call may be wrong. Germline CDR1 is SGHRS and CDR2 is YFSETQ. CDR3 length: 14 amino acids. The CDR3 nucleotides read TGCGCCAGCAACTTCCCTGGGGGGTCCTACGAGCAGTACTTC. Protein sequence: CASNFPGGSYEQYF.

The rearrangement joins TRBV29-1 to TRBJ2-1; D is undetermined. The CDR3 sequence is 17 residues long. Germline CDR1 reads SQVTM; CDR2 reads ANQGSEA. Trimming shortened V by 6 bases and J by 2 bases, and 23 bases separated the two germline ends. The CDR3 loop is CSVPQIVSVTTYNEQFF. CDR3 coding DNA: TGCAGCGTCCCCCAAATCGTGTCGGTCACAACCTACAATGAGCAGTTCTTC.

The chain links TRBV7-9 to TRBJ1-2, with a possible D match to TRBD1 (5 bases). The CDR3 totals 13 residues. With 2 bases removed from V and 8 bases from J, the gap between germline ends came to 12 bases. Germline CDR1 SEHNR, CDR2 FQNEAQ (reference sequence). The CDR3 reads CASSLYGADGYTF. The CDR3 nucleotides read TGTGCCAGCAGCTTATACGGGGCGGACGGCTACACCTTC.

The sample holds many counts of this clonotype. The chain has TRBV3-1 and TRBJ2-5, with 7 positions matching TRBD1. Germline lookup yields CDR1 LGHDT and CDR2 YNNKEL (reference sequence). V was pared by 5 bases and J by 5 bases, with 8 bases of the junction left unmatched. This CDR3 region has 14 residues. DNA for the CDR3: TGTGCCAGCAGCTTCGACAGGGTTGGGGAGACCCAGTACTTC. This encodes CASSFDRVGETQYF.

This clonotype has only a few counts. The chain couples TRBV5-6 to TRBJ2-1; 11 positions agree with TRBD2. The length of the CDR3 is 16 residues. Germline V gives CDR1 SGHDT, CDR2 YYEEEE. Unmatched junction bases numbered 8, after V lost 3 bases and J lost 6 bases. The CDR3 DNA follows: TGTGCCAGCAGCTCCCTAGCGGGGGGCCCCTCCAATGAGCAGTTCTTC. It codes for CASSSLAGGPSNEQFF.

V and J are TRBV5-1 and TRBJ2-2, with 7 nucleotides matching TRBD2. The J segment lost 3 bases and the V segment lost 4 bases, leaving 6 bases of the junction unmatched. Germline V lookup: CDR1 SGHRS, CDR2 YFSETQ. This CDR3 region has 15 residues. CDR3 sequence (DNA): TGCGCCAGCAGCGGAGTAGCGGGCGACACCGGGGAGCTGTTTTTT. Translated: CASSGVAGDTGELFF.

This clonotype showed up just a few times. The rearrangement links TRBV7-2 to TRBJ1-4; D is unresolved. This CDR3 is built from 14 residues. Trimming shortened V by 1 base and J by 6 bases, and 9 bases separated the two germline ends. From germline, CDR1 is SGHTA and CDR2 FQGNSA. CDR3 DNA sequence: TGTGCCAGCAGCTTAGAACCGTTGTATGAAAAACTGTTTTTT. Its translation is CASSLEPLYEKLFF.

This chain's CDR3 is CASSQPPEETQYF. The CDR3, as DNA: TGTGCCAGCAGCCAACCCCCCGAAGAGACCCAGTACTTC. The chain is built from TRBV14 and TRBJ2-5; unclear D gene. Germline V lookup: CDR1 SGHDN, CDR2 FVKESK. This CDR3 has 13 residues. With 2 bases removed from V and 3 bases from J, the gap between germline ends came to 7 bases.